This TCR beta chain appears in the sequencing data of a study of blood T cell repertoires in COVID-19. Turning to the study itself: Samples representing acute and convalescent COVID-19 were sourced from the United States, Italy and Spain. In each case, the material was cDNA or gDNA derived from T cells, B-cell-depleted T cells, or PBMCs.

V trimming: 0 bases; J trimming: 4 bases; junction bases outside the gene matches: 5. From germline, CDR1 is SGDLS and CDR2 YYNGEE. CDR3 size: 15 residues. Authors' data handling: How many nucleated cells were present was estimated from reference gene primer amplification. Data came from immunoSEQ multiplex PCR; TCRdb stores just in-frame clones and leaves some out. That table furnishes V, J and clone size, whereas the DNA furnished D and trimming. The sample holds about 240,000 clones, 87% seen once. The J gene is TRBJ2-3, the V gene TRBV9; 7 positions agree with TRBD2. Sequenced input: peripheral blood. The TCR was taken from a man between 60 and 75 years old who had recovered from COVID-19. CDR3 amino acids: CASSVGRGSPDTQYF. DNA of the CDR3: TGTGCCAGCAGCGTAGGGCGGGGGTCCCCAGATACGCAGTATTTT.